The sequence of this T cell receptor (beta chain) was determined in a study of CXCR3-negative and CXCR3-positive naive CD8 T cells. Study summary: TRB reads totalled about 140 million, about 1.5 +/- 0.3 million per library.

This clonotype is labeled medium-sized based on frequency. As yet, its antigen is unknown. A few hundred thousand cells per CD8+ T cell subset were flow-sorted in triplicate. By phenotype, naive CD8+ T cells were CD45RO-CCR7+CD27+CD95-. Study-wide points: CXCR3-positive naive cells carried more hydrophobic TRB CDR3s than CXCR3-negative ones. Memory CD8+ cells had much lower diversity, and both naive subsets had comparably high diversity.

The authors made the TRB cDNA libraries by 5' RACE using UMI labels. TCRdb derives one entry per CDR3 protein from the 5' RACE reads, leaving out DNA. Its table lists about 50,000 distinct CDR3 sequences. Per the germline V gene, CDR1 is MGHRA and CDR2 is YSYEKL. The CDR3 totals 15 residues. The source of this sequence is a human donor in good health. Some clones in this sample may be carry-over from other donors' samples. The V gene is TRBV4-1, the J gene TRBJ2-5; TCRdb designates TRBD2, a call that cannot be tested without DNA. Sequenced input: naive CXCR3+ CD8+ T cells from blood. Subset given: CD45RO-CCR7+CD27+CD95- naive CD8+ T cells expressing CXCR3 (TNR3+). The CDR3 spells CASSPTSGSQETQYF.